The 7 T cell receptor beta chains below were found in one sample sequenced in a study of cytomegalovirus exposure and HLA in healthy donors. 13 Jbeta primers and 60 Vbeta primers were used for the PCR. Here immunoSEQ multiplex PCR was the method, and the copy in TCRdb shows in-frame clones only, minus some. The sample holds roughly 150,000 clones, roughly 62% seen once. The sequencing sample was made of PBMCs. The receptors were gathered from a man aged 60 to 69 in good health and CMV-seronegative.

CDR3 nucleotides: TGCGCCAGCAGCATCCTTGTTTCGGAAGAGACCCAGTACTTC. Protein product: CASSILVSEETQYF. This chain links TRBV5-1 with TRBJ2-5; D is unresolved. Trimming cost V 4 bases and J 3 bases, with 13 bases left between them. Germline values: CDR1 SGHRS, CDR2 YFSETQ. This CDR3 spans 14 amino acids.

The chain combines TRBV27 with TRBJ2-7, with 11 bases identical to TRBD2. The CDR3 totals 16 residues. The V gene end was trimmed by 4 bases and the J gene end by 4 bases; junction bases not matched to a gene: 9. Per the germline V gene, CDR1 is MNHEY and CDR2 is SMNVEV (reference sequence). CDR3 protein: CASSSELAGVSYEQYF. The CDR3 DNA reads as TGTGCCAGCAGTTCCGAACTAGCGGGGGTATCTTACGAGCAGTACTTC.

The chain is built from TRBV9 and TRBJ2-2; 8 positions agree with TRBD2. Germline V gives CDR1 SGDLS, CDR2 YYNGEE. V was pared by 2 bases and J by 0 bases, with 0 bases of the junction left unmatched. The CDR3 loop spans 15 amino acids. The CDR3: CASSVSGTNTGELFF. The CDR3 nucleotides read TGTGCCAGCAGCGTTAGCGGGACGAACACCGGGGAGCTGTTTTTT.

V usage is TRBV6-5 and J usage is TRBJ2-5; tentatively, D is TRBD1 (6 bases). V was trimmed by 9 bases and J by 0 bases, leaving 14 bases between them. Germline-derived CDR1 and CDR2 are MNHEY and SVGAGI. The CDR3 consists of 14 residues. CDR3 sequence: CASHSGTNQETQYF. DNA for the CDR3: TGTGCCAGTCACTCCGGGACAAACCAAGAGACCCAGTACTTC.

The V gene is TRBV6-6, the J gene TRBJ2-3, with TRBD1 matching 8 bases. V lost 0 bases to trimming and J lost 3 bases; unmatched junction nucleotides: 2. CDR1 and CDR2 (germline): MNHNY, SVGAGI (reference sequence). The CDR3 is made up of 15 amino acids. CDR3 bases: TGTGCCAGCAGTTACTCGACAGGGGAAACAGATACGCAGTATTTT. Translation gives CASSYSTGETDTQYF.

J is TRBJ2-1 and V is TRBV4-2; 11 bases fit TRBD2. J was trimmed by 2 bases and V by 0 bases; bases with no gene match: 3. Germline-derived CDR1 and CDR2 are LGHNA and YNFKEQ. This CDR3 has 17 amino acids. CDR3 protein: CASSQETSGKTYNEQFF. The CDR3 DNA reads TGTGCCAGCAGCCAAGAGACTAGCGGGAAAACCTACAATGAGCAGTTCTTC.

J is TRBJ2-5 and V is TRBV9; tentatively, D is TRBD1 (6 bases). Germline V lookup: CDR1 SGDLS, CDR2 YYNGEE. The CDR3 runs 13 residues. The V gene lost 3 bases and the J gene lost 3 bases, with 9 bases spanning the gap. The CDR3 DNA reads TGTGCCAGCAGCGCGAGGACAGAAGAGACCCAGTACTTC. Protein sequence: CASSARTEETQYF.